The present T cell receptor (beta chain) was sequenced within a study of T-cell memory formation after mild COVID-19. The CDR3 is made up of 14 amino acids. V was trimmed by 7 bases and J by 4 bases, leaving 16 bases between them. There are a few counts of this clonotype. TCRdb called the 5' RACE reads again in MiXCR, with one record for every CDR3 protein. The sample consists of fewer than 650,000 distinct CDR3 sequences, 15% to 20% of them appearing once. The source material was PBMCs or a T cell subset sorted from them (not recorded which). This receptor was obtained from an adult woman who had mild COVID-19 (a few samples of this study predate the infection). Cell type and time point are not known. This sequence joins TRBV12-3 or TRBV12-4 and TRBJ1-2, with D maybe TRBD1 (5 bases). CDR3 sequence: CASMRGGVSYGYTF. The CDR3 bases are TGTGCCAGCATGCGGGGGGGAGTTTCCTATGGCTACACCTTC.